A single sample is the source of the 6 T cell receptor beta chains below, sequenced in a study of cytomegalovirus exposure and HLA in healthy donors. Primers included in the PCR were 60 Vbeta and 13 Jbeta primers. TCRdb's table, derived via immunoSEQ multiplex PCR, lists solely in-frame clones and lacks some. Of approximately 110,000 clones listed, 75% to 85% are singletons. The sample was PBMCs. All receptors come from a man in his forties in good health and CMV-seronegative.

The CDR3, as DNA: TGTGCCAGCAGCTTGGTAACAGAGAACACTGAAGCTTTCTTT. It translates to CASSLVTENTEAFF. The chain joins TRBV5-6 to TRBJ1-1; D is unresolved. The CDR3 sequence is 14 residues long. CDR1 is SGHDT, CDR2 YYEEEE, per germline. Trimming stripped 0 bases from V and 1 base from J, with 7 bases between.

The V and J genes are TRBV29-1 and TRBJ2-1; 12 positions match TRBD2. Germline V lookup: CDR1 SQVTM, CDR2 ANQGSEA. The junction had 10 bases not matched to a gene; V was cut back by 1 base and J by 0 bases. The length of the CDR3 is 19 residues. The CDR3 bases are TGCAGCGTTGAAGTACCACTAGCGGGGGGCACCAGCTCCTACAATGAGCAGTTCTTC. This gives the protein CSVEVPLAGGTSSYNEQFF.

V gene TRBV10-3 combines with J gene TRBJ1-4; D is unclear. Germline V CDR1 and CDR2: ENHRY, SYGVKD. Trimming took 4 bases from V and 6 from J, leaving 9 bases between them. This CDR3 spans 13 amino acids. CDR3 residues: CAISVFADEKLFF. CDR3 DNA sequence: TGTGCCATCAGTGTATTTGCAGATGAAAAACTGTTTTTT.

CDR3 sequence: CASSRTGGPYEQYF. Written as DNA, the CDR3 is TGTGCCAGTAGTAGGACAGGAGGTCCTTACGAGCAGTACTTC. The V and J genes are TRBV19 and TRBJ2-7; 7 bases line up with TRBD1. Germline assignment: CDR1 LNHDA and CDR2 SQIVND (reference sequence). Trimming cost V 4 bases and J 4 bases; bases outside gene matches: 7. This CDR3 region has 14 residues. Drawing the rest from reference TRBV19 and TRBJ2-7, the complete variable domain is DGGITQSPKYLFRKEGQNVTLSCEQNLNHDAMYWYRQDPGQGLRLIYYSQIVNDFQKGDIAEGYSVSREKKESFPLTVTSAQKNPTAFYLCASSRTGGPYEQYFGPGTRLTVT.

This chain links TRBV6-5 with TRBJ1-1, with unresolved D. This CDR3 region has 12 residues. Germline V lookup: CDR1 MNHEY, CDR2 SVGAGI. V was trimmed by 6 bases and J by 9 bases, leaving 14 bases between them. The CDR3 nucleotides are TGTGCCAGCAGCCCAACTGCGGAGAAAGCTTTCTTT. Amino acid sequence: CASSPTAEKAFF.

CDR3 coding DNA: TGTGCCTGGAGTAGTACCCCGGGACTAGGGGTGTCCTACGAGCAGTACTTC. Translation: CAWSSTPGLGVSYEQYF. The chain carries TRBV30 and TRBJ2-7, with 8 positions matching TRBD2. The CDR3 covers 17 residues. V shed 2 bases and J 1 base; nucleotides not matched to a gene: 13. CDR1 and CDR2 (germline): GTSNPN, SVGIG (reference sequence). The whole variable domain, filled in from reference TRBV30 and TRBJ2-7, reads SQTIHQWPATLVQPVGSPLSLECTVEGTSNPNLYWYRQAAGRGLQLLFYSVGIGQISSEVPQNLSASRPQDRQFILSSKKLLLSDSGFYLCAWSSTPGLGVSYEQYFGPGTRLTVT.